The clone carrying this T cell receptor (beta chain) turned up a few times. These data come from a study of identical twins. TCRdb reprocessed the 5' RACE reads with MiXCR, giving one entry per CDR3 protein. This sample has about 470,000 distinct CDR3 sequences, with about 24% found just once. The CDR3 runs to 17 residues. The germline CDR1 and CDR2 sequences are LGHNA and YSLEER. V shed 0 bases and J shed 3 bases, with 14 bases lying between them. The same data also went into a second study, on T cells expressing NK-cell markers. From that study: CD8+ T cells in over 5 donors included dominant NKG2C+ clonotypes at roughly 1.0-8%.

V and J are TRBV4-3 and TRBJ2-2; D is uncertain. This TCR derives from a woman aged 18-29 years in good health. Material for sequencing was CD4+ T cells sorted from blood. CDR3 sequence reads: CASSQDLARRYTGELFF. The CDR3 nucleotides are TGCGCCAGCAGCCAAGACCTGGCGAGAAGGTACACCGGGGAGCTGTTTTTT.